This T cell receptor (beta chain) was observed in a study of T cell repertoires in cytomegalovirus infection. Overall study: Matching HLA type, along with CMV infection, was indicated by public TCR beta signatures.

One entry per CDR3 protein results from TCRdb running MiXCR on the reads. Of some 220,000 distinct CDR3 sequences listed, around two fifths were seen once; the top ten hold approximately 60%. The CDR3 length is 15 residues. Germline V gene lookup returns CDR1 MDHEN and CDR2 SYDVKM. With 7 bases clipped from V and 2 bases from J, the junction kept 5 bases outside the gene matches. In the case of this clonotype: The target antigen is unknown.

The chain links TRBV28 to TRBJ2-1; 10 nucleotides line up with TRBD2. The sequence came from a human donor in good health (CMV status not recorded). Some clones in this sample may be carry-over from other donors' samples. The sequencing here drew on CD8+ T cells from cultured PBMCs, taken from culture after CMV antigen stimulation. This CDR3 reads CASTLGLAAYNEQFF. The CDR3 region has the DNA TGTGCCAGCACCCTCGGACTAGCGGCCTACAATGAGCAGTTCTTC.